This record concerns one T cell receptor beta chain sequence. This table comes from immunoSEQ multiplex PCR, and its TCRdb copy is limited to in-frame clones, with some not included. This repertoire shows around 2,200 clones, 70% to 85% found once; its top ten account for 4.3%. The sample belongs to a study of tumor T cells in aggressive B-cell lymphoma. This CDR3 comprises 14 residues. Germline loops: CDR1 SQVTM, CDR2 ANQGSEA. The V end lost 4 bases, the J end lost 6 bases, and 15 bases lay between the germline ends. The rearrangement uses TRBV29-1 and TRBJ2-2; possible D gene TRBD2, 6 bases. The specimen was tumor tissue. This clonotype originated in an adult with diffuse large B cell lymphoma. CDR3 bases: TGCAGCGTTGTAATGTCAGGGAGGTCCGGGGAGCTGTTTTTT. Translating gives CSVVMSGRSGELFF.